A selection of T cell receptor beta chains follows, all from one sample in a study of human T cells and chemical hapten exposure. TCRdb reanalysed the RACE reads using MiXCR and keeps one entry per CDR3 protein. The top ten hold 2% to 2.5% of the sample, which has around 260,000 distinct CDR3 sequences, approximately 8.4% seen once. This sample comprised whole blood, obtained in connection with sensitization to the hapten diphenylcyclopropenone (DPC). Receptors were obtained from a woman aged 40 to 49 with alopecia areata. Some clones in this sample may be carry-over from other donors' samples. CDR3s include the opening cysteine and the closing phenylalanine or tryptophan. D genes are given only for firm matches. Clone size, where shown, is once, few, many, or a class for clones that have expanded.

>TRBD2|TRBJ2-3|TRBV6-2/TRBV6-3|many
CASIHTGTSTQYF
TGTGCCAGCATTCACACCGGGACTAGCACGCAGTATTTT
>.|TRBJ2-3|TRBV24-1|.
CATNTGRTDTQYF
TGTGCCACAAACACGGGTCGCACAGATACGCAGTATTTT
>.|TRBJ1-1|TRBV12-3/TRBV12-4|.
CASSHTQGTEAFF
TGTGCCAGCAGCCACACACAGGGCACTGAAGCTTTCTTT
>TRBD2|TRBJ2-7|TRBV14|.
CASSRDRTSGIYEQYF
TGTGCCAGCAGCCGAGACCGGACTAGCGGAATTTACGAGCAGTACTTC
>.|TRBJ2-7|TRBV10-3|few
CAISERGATYEQYF
TGTGCCATCAGTGAGAGGGGGGCCACCTACGAGCAGTACTTC
>.|TRBJ1-2|TRBV4-1|.
CASSQEWESYTF
TGCGCCAGCAGCCAAGAATGGGAAAGCTACACCTTC
>TRBD1|TRBJ1-2|TRBV5-1|many
CASSLGTGDYGYTF
TGCGCCAGCAGCTTGGGGACAGGGGACTATGGCTACACCTTC
>.|TRBJ2-1|TRBV6-2/TRBV6-3|few
CASSWGIGQFF
TGTGCCAGCAGTTGGGGAATCGGGCAGTTCTTC
>TRBD2|TRBJ2-1|TRBV3-1|.
CASSHRNTGGLREQFF
TGTGCCAGCAGCCACCGGAACACGGGAGGGCTACGTGAGCAGTTCTTC
>.|TRBJ1-1|TRBV4-1|many
CASSGRTENTEAFF
TGCGCCAGCAGCGGGCGGACAGAGAACACTGAAGCTTTCTTT
>.|TRBJ1-5|TRBV10-3|.
CAISESLRGHQPQHF
TGTGCCATCAGTGAGTCGTTACGGGGCCATCAGCCCCAGCATTTT
>TRBD2|TRBJ2-1|TRBV11-2|once
CASSLTSGRPPQNEQFF
TGTGCCAGCAGCTTGACTAGCGGGAGGCCCCCCCAAAATGAGCAGTTCTTC
>.|TRBJ2-3|TRBV12-3/TRBV12-4|few
CASSTGGTDTQYF
TGTGCCAGCAGTACGGGGGGCACAGATACGCAGTATTTT
>.|TRBJ2-2|TRBV11-3|.
CASSSRTGANTGELFF
TGTGCCAGCAGCTCTAGGACCGGCGCGAACACCGGGGAGCTGTTTTTT
>.|TRBJ2-3|TRBV7-8|.
CASSSQTEYF
TGTGCCAGCAGCTCCCAAACTGAGTATTTT
>.|TRBJ2-3|TRBV7-9|many
CASSLITDTQYF
TGTGCCAGCAGCTTAATCACGGATACGCAGTATTTT
>.|TRBJ2-4|TRBV4-1|.
CASSQDGGLAKNIQYF
TGCGCCAGCAGCCAAGACGGGGGGCTGGCCAAAAACATTCAGTACTTC
>.|TRBJ1-6|TRBV12-3/TRBV12-4|.
CASSLLGRYNSPLHF
TGTGCCAGCAGTTTATTGGGCCGTTATAATTCACCCCTCCACTTT
>.|TRBJ2-2|TRBV7-8|.
CASSLGPGPETGELFF
TGTGCCAGCAGCCTTGGGCCGGGACCCGAGACCGGGGAGCTGTTTTTT
>TRBD1|TRBJ2-5|TRBV29-1|few
CSVSNRGLETQYF
TGCAGCGTTTCAAACAGGGGGCTAGAGACCCAGTACTTC